This TCR beta chain emerged from a study of cytomegalovirus exposure and HLA in healthy donors. The CDR3 spans 14 residues. Looked up from germline, CDR1 is GTSNPN and CDR2 is SVGIG (reference sequence). The V and J ends lost 2 bases and 4 bases respectively, with 14 bases between them. This clone was detected once. Its cognate antigen is unknown. Whole-study results and caveats: As a later analysis revealed, most CMV-associated TCR beta chains appeared HLA-restricted. The authors later linked a missense DCLRE1C variant to TCR beta V- and J-gene trimming. The productive fraction for most TCR beta V segments was about 87% or about 30% in an earlier analysis.

PCR involved 60 Vbeta and 13 Jbeta primers. The assay was immunoSEQ multiplex PCR, and TCRdb's table has in-frame clones only and misses some. Among 90,000 to 150,000 clones, approximately 80% were seen once, and the ten largest hold 4.9%. The sample consisted of PBMCs. The chain links TRBV30 to TRBJ1-1; D is perhaps TRBD1 (6 bases). This TCR was sampled from a man aged 50 to 60 in good health and CMV-seropositive. CDR3: CAWSTHRAGTEAFF. Written as DNA, the CDR3 is TGTGCCTGGAGTACCCACAGGGCGGGCACTGAAGCTTTCTTT.